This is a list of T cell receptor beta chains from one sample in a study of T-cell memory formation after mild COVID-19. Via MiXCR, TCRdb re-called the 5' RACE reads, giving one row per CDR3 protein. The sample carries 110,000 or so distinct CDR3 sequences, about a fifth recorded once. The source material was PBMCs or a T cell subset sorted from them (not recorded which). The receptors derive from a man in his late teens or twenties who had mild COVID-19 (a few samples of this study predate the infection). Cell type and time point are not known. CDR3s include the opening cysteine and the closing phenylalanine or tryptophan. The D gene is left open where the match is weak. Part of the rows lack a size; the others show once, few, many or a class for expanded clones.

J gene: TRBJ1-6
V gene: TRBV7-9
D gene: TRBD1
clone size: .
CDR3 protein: CASSFNPGQVNSPLHF
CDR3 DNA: TGTGCCAGCAGCTTCAATCCGGGACAGGTTAATTCACCCCTCCACTTT

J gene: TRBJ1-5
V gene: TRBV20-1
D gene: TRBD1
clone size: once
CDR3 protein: CSAVTGVRQPQHF
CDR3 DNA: TGCAGTGCTGTGACAGGGGTGCGTCAGCCCCAGCATTTT

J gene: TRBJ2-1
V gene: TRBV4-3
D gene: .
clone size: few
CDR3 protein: CASAGLAPGDEQFF
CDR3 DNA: TGCGCCAGCGCAGGTTTAGCACCCGGAGATGAGCAGTTCTTC

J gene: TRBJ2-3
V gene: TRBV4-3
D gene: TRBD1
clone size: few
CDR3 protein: CASSQDLGQGSDTQYF
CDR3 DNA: TGCGCCAGCAGCCAAGATCTAGGACAGGGATCAGATACGCAGTATTTT

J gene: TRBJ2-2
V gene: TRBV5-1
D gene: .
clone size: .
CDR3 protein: CASTLTGTANTGELFF
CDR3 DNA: TGCGCCAGCACCCTTACCGGGACGGCAAACACCGGGGAGCTGTTTTTT

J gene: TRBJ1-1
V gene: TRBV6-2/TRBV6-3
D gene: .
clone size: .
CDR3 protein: CASSYSIRRDEAFF
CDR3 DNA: TGTGCCAGCAGTTACTCGATCCGCAGAGATGAAGCTTTCTTT

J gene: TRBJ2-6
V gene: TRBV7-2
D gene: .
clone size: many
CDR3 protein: CASSPLPSGANVLTF
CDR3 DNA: TGTGCCAGCAGCCCCCTCCCCTCTGGGGCCAACGTCCTGACTTTC

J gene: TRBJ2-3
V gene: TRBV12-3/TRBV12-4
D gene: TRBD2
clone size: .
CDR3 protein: CASSSRPTAGGLTDTQYF
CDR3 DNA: TGTGCCAGCAGTTCCCGACCCACTGCGGGGGGGCTCACAGATACGCAGTATTTT

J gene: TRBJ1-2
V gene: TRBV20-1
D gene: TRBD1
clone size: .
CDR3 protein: CSARDRGYGYTF
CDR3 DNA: TGCAGTGCTAGGGACAGGGGTTACGGCTACACCTTC

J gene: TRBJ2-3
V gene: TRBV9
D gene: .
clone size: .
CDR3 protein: CASSARLVTNTQYF
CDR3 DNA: TGTGCCAGCAGCGCCCGACTAGTTACGAATACGCAGTATTTT

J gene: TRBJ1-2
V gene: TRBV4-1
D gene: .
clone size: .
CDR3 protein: CASSQATRIARGYTF
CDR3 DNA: TGCGCCAGCAGCCAAGCAACCAGGATTGCACGAGGCTACACCTTC

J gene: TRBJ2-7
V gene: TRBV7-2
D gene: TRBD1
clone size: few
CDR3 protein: CASSSTGGEGVEQYF
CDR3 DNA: TGTGCCAGCAGCTCGACAGGGGGCGAAGGTGTCGAGCAGTACTTC

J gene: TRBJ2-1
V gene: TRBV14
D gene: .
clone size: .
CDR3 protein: CASSQIINEQFF
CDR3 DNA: TGTGCCAGCAGCCAAATCATCAATGAGCAGTTCTTC

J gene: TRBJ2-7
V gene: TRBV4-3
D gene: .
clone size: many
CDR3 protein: CASSRGGGDEQYF
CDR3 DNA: TGCGCCAGCAGCCGGGGTGGAGGGGACGAGCAGTACTTC

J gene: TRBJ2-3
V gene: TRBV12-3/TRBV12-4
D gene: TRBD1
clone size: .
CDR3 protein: CASTSPVTGEGDTQYF
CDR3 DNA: TGTGCCAGCACCTCCCCCGTGACAGGGGAAGGAGATACGCAGTATTTT

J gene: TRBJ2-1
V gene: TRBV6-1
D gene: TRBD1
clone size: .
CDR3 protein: CASSELQWDSYNEQFF
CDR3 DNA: TGTGCCAGCAGTGAATTGCAATGGGACAGTTACAATGAGCAGTTCTTC

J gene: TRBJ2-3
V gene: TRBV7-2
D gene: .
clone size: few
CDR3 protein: CASSFIGGARFTDTQYF
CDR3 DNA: TGTGCCAGCAGCTTTATAGGGGGGGCGAGATTCACAGATACGCAGTATTTT

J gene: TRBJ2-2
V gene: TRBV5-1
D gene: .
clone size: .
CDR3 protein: CASSIGTSTGELFF
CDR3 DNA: TGCGCCAGCAGCATTGGGACAAGCACCGGGGAGCTGTTTTTT

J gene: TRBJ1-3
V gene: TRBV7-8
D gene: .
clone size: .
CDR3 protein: CASSFGTVSGNTIYF
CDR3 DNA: TGTGCCAGCAGCTTCGGGACGGTATCTGGAAACACCATATATTTT

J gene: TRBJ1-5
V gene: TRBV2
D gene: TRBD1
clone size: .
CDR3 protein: CASKGTGQNQPQHF
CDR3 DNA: TGTGCCAGCAAGGGGACAGGGCAAAATCAGCCCCAGCATTTT

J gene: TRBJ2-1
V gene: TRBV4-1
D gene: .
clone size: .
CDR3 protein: CASSPRSANEQFF
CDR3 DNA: TGCGCCAGCAGCCCACGGTCAGCGAATGAGCAGTTCTTC

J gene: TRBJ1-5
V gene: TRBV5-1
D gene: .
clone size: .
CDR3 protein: CASSMRQSNQPQHF
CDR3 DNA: TGCGCCAGCAGTATGAGGCAGAGCAATCAGCCCCAGCATTTT

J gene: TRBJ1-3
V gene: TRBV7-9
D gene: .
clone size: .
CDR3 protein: CASSLSLWPSKGNTIYF
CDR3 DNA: TGTGCCAGCAGCTTATCACTCTGGCCCTCCAAAGGAAACACCATATATTTT

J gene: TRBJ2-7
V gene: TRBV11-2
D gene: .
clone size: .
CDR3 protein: CASSTGPPGYEQYF
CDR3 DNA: TGTGCCAGCAGCACCGGGCCCCCGGGGTACGAGCAGTACTTC

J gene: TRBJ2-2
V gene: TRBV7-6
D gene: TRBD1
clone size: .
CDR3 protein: CASSFPGTGEGTGELFF
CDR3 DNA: TGTGCCAGCAGTTTTCCCGGGACAGGGGAAGGAACCGGGGAGCTGTTTTTT

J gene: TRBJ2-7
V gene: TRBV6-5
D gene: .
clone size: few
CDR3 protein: CASARPDRYNEQYF
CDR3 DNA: TGTGCCAGCGCTCGTCCGGACAGATACAACGAGCAGTACTTC

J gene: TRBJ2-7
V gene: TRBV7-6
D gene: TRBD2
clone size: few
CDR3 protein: CASSLLGTSGANYEQYF
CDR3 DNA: TGTGCCAGCAGCTTATTAGGGACTAGCGGGGCGAACTACGAGCAGTACTTC

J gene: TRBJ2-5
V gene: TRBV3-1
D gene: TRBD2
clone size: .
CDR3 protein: CASSGPGGTYQETQYF
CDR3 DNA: TGTGCCAGCAGCGGCCCGGGAGGGACTTACCAAGAGACCCAGTACTTC

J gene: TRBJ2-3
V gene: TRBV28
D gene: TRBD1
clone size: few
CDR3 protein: CASNLGQGAFPDTQYF
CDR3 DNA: TGTGCCAGCAACTTGGGACAGGGGGCTTTTCCAGATACGCAGTATTTT

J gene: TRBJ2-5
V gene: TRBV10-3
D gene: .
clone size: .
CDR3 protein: CAISEWAVETQYF
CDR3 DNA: TGTGCCATCAGTGAGTGGGCAGTAGAGACCCAGTACTTC

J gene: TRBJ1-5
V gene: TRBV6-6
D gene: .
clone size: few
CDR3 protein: CASSDPRDSQPQHF
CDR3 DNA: TGTGCCAGCAGTGACCCCAGGGATAGTCAGCCCCAGCATTTT

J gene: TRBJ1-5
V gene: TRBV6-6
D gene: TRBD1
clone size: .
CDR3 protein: CASSEDRGYQPQHF
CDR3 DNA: TGTGCCAGCAGTGAGGACAGGGGCTATCAGCCCCAGCATTTT

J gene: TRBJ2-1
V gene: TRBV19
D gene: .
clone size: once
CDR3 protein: CASGPPGGARNEQFF
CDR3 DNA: TGTGCCAGTGGCCCTCCGGGCGGGGCTAGAAATGAGCAGTTCTTC

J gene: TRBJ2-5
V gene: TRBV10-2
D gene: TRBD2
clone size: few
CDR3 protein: CATRERGVQETQYF
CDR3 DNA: TGCGCCACCCGCGAGCGGGGGGTTCAAGAGACCCAGTACTTC